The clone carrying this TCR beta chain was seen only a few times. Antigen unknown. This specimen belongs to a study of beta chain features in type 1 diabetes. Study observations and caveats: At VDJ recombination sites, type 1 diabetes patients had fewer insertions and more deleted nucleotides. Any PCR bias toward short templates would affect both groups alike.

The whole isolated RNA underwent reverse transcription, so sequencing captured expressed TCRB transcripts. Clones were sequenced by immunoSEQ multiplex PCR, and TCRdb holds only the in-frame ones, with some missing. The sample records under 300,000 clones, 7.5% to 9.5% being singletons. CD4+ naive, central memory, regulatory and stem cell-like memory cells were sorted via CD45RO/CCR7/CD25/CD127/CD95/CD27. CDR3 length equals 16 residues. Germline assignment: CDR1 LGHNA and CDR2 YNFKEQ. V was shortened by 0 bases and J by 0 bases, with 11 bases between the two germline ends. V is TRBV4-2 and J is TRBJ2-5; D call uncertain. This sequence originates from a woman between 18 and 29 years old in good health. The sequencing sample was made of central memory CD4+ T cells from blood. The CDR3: CASSQDGQLYQETQYF. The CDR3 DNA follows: TGTGCCAGCAGCCAAGATGGGCAACTGTACCAAGAGACCCAGTACTTC.